These 8 T cell receptor beta chains were all obtained from the same sample, sequenced in a study of vaccination and CD4 T cells after COVID-19. The assay that was used to sequence DNA from cultured CD4+ T cells was the Oncomine TCR Beta short-read assay. In TCRdb, the PCR reads were re-called with MiXCR into one record per CDR3 protein. The sample records 15,000 to 20,000 distinct CDR3 sequences, around half being singletons. Antigen specificity for these receptors is unknown. Indicated treatment: roughly 11-day PBMC culture with coronavirus spike peptide pools or control peptides (ViraFEST assay). Sequencing was performed on CD4+ T cells from blood, cultured in vitro, taken before SARS-CoV-2 vaccination. These receptors came from a human donor who had recovered from COVID-19.

Only one count was recorded for this clonotype. The chain combines TRBV28 with TRBJ2-7; 8 bases are shared with TRBD1. The CDR3 contains 14 residues. CDR1 is MDHEN and CDR2 is SYDVKM in the germline V gene. J gave up 6 bases and V 3 bases, and 7 bases lay outside the gene matches. This CDR3 reads CASSFGDRGSEQYF. The CDR3 nucleotides read TGTGCCAGCAGTTTTGGTGACAGGGGATCCGAGCAGTACTTC.

Only one count was recorded for this clonotype. The chain joins TRBV28 to TRBJ2-2, with TRBD1 as a possible D gene (5 bases). Looked up from germline, CDR1 is MDHEN and CDR2 is SYDVKM. V lost 3 bases and J lost 6, with 20 bases in between. The CDR3 sequence is 17 residues long. The CDR3 DNA reads as TGTGCCAGCAGTTTCTGGGGTGGCCAGGGTGGCTCCGGGGAGCTGTTTTTT. Translation: CASSFWGGQGGSGELFF.

In this sample, this clonotype turned up once. The V and J genes are TRBV7-2 and TRBJ1-5; no clear D gene. V lost 5 bases and J lost 2, with 10 bases in between. Germline-derived CDR1 and CDR2 are SGHTA and FQGNSA. There are 14 residues in the CDR3. For the CDR3, the DNA is TGTGCCAGCAGCCGTCACACGGGCAATCAGCCCCAGCATTTT. It codes for CASSRHTGNQPQHF. Full variable domain (remainder filled in from reference TRBV7-2 and TRBJ1-5): GAGVSQSPSNKVTEKGKDVELRCDPISGHTALYWYRQSLGQGLEFLIYFQGNSAPDKSGLPSDRFSAERTGGSVSTLTIQRTQQEDSAVYLCASSRHTGNQPQHFGDGTRLSIL.

The chain links TRBV5-4 to TRBJ1-1; D may be TRBD1 (6 bases). Germline V lookup: CDR1 SGHNT, CDR2 YYREEE (reference sequence). Trimming left V 4 bases short and J 4 bases short, with 11 bases between. The CDR3 spans 13 residues. This CDR3 reads CASSPQGRTEAFF. CDR3 nucleotides: TGTGCCAGCAGCCCTCAGGGGCGCACTGAAGCTTTCTTT.

This clonotype was seen a few times. This rearrangement joins TRBV27 to TRBJ1-1; unclear D gene. The CDR3 consists of 14 residues. The germline CDR1 and CDR2 sequences are MNHEY and SMNVEV (reference sequence). Trimming stripped 5 bases from V and 9 bases from J, with 19 bases between. This CDR3 reads CASSLIGSSAKAFF. The CDR3 coding sequence is TGTGCCAGCAGTCTCATAGGATCCTCGGCGAAAGCTTTCTTT.

The rearrangement uses TRBV20-1 and TRBJ2-6, with 7 bases aligning to TRBD2. V gave up 5 bases and J gave up 1 base; unmatched junction bases: 8. The length of the CDR3 is 16 residues. The V gene's germline CDR1 is DFQATT and CDR2 SNEGSKA (reference sequence). CDR3 in DNA: TGCAGTGCTTCCCTAGCGGAGCTGTCTGGGGCCAACGTCCTGACTTTC. Its protein product is CSASLAELSGANVLTF.

The chain is built from TRBV6-1 and TRBJ2-2; TRBD2 matches at 7 bases. The CDR3 loop spans 14 amino acids. Germline-derived CDR1 and CDR2 are MNHNS and SASEGT. Trimming took 7 bases from V and 6 from J; bases not matched to a gene: 8. The CDR3 sequence is CASISIGLAGELFF. As DNA, the CDR3 is TGTGCCAGCATTAGTATAGGACTAGCCGGGGAGCTGTTTTTT.

The chain carries TRBV7-8 and TRBJ2-7; TRBD1 aligns across 11 bases. The CDR3 totals 15 residues. Losses at the gene ends were 6 bases for V and 6 bases for J; bases not matched to a gene: 10. Looked up from germline, CDR1 is SGHVS and CDR2 is FQNEAQ. The CDR3 protein is CASRLPGQGVREQYF. The CDR3 DNA sequence: TGTGCCAGCAGGCTGCCGGGACAGGGGGTGCGCGAGCAGTACTTC.